The clone carrying this TCR beta chain occurred once. Its antigen is unidentified. A much larger clone differs by one base, so this may be a read error. This sample stems from a study of tumor and adjacent non-tumor tissue in lung cancer. Looking at the study overall: Histology: around twelve adenocarcinoma, a couple of squamous cell carcinoma, 1 small cell lung cancer. On average, productive TCRbeta reads reached roughly 3.9 million per sample. Study-level points and caveats: Normal lung showed higher cumulative top 100 clone frequency than tumor. Tumor TCR diversity, when higher, was linked to shorter survival.

Germline CDR1 reads SEHNR; CDR2 reads FQNEAQ (reference sequence). CDR3 length equals 14 residues. No cell sorting was done before RNA was extracted from the tissue. A modified ARM-PCR protocol with three rounds of nested PCR amplified TCRbeta. TCRdb reanalysed the multiplex PCR reads using MiXCR and keeps one entry per CDR3 protein. The sample gives approximately 90,000 distinct CDR3 sequences, just over 65% of which show up once; about 17% is in the top ten. The receptor comes from a man between 60 and 75 years old with non-small cell lung cancer. Sequencing was done on a sample of lung tumor tissue. The chain uses TRBV7-9 and TRBJ1-4; no definite D call. This CDR3 reads CASSHSGGREKPFF. In DNA form, the CDR3 reads TGTGCCAGCAGCCACTCTGGCGGGCGAGAAAAACCGTTTTTT.